This TCR beta chain was identified during a study of sequential checkpoint blockade in melanoma (dated by TCRdb to the late 2010s). Regarding the study in general: Patients were randomized 1:1 to first-line nivolumab followed by ipilimumab (arm A) or ipilimumab followed by nivolumab (arm B). Both trial sequences were followed by maintenance nivolumab.

According to the study, the label for this sample's treatment or condition signals: randomized to nivolumab then ipilimumab (arm A) or the reverse (arm B). None of the patients in the trial had previously been given DNA-damaging chemotherapy. Live CD3+CD8+ cells negative for CD19 and CD56 were sorted from thawed PBMCs on a FACS Aria II flow cytometer. CheckMate 064, a randomized, open-label phase II trial of sequential checkpoint blockade, was the source of the samples, all of which came from patients with melanoma. Leukapheresis was used to collect peripheral blood mononuclear cells, which were then purified with Ficoll-Paque and frozen in human serum with about 9.3% DMSO. Immediately after sorting, the purity of the sorted blood CD3+CD8+ cells was confirmed to be >98%, and DNA was then extracted. The immunoSEQ Assay was used to immunosequence TCRbeta CDR3 regions from genomic DNA. Genomic DNA was amplified by bias-controlled multiplex PCR before high-throughput sequencing. The study's processing was this. To quantify the absolute abundance of each unique TCRbeta CDR3 region, the sequences were collapsed and filtered. Clonality, defined as 1 minus Pielou's evenness, was calculated using productive rearrangements only. A previously published method was used to identify clones whose frequencies were significantly greater in on-treatment samples than in baseline samples. The immuneACCESS repertoire file appears here via TCRdb, limited to in-frame rearrangements. These files lack a portion of the clones; in checked studies, under half of the deficit traces to unresolved V genes, and the cause of the others is not known. The V and J calls and clone size are taken from that table; D and trimming were inferred from the DNA. The table for this sample lists around 20,000 clones; about 80% of them were counted only once. Of the sample, about 40% falls within the top ten clones.

The V end loses 0 bases and the J end loses 2 bases, and a stretch of 2 bases separates them. Inclusive of the bounding cysteine and phenylalanine, the CDR3 is 12 residues long. CDR3 DNA is the only sequence kept; it has 36 bases, read in frame from the first base. The germline V gene encodes CDR1 SGHAT and CDR2 FQNNGV. Broad study findings and their caveats: The model for predicting response that combines TCR metrics with mutation burden needs to be validated in larger, independent patient cohorts.

Details on this clone: What antigen it recognizes has not been identified. This could be a read error, since a much larger clone is one nucleotide away.

The chain joins TRBV11-2 to TRBJ2-7, with the D gene not clear enough to name. The sequenced sample was CD8+ T cells sorted from blood (inferred from file names), obtained from a patient given nivolumab and ipilimumab in sequence. This clonotype was obtained from a human donor with melanoma. The CDR3 in this case is CASSLDTYEQYF. In nucleotide form, the sequence is TGTGCCAGCAGCTTAGATACCTACGAGCAGTACTTC.